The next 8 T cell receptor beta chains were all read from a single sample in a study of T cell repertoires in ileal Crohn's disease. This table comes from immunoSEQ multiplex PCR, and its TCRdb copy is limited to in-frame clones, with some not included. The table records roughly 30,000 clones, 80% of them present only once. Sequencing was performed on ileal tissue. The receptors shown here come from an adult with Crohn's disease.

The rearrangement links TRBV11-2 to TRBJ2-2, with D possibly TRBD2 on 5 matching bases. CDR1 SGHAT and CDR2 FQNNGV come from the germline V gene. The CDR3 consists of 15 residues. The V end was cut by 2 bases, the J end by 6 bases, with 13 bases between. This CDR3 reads CASSLRSGISGELFF. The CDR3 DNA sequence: TGTGCCAGCAGCTTAAGATCCGGGATCTCCGGGGAGCTGTTTTTT.

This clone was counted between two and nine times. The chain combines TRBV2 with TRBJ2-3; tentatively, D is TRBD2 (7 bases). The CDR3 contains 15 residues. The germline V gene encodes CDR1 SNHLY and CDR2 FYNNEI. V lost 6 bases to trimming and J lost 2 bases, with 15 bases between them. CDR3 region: CASRLAGAPTDTQYF. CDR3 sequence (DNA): TGTGCCAGCAGATTGGCGGGGGCTCCCACAGATACGCAGTATTTT.

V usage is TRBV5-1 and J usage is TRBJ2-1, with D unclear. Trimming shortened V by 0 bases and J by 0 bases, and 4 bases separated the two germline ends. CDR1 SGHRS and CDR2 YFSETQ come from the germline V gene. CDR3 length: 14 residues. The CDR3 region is CASSLDSSYNEQFF. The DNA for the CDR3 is TGCGCCAGCAGCTTGGACAGCTCCTACAATGAGCAGTTCTTC.

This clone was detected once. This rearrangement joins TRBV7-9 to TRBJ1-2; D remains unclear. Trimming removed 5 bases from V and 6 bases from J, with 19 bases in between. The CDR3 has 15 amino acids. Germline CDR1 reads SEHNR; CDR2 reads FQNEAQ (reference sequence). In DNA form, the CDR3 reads TGTGCCAGCAGCCCTCCCAACTACATTCCCGATGGCTACACCTTC. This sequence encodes CASSPPNYIPDGYTF. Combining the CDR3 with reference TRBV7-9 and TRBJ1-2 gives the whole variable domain DTGVSQNPRHKITKRGQNVTFRCDPISEHNRLYWYRQTLGQGPEFLTYFQNEAQLEKSRLLSDRFSAERPKGSFSTLEIQRTEQGDSAMYLCASSPPNYIPDGYTFGSGTRLTVV.

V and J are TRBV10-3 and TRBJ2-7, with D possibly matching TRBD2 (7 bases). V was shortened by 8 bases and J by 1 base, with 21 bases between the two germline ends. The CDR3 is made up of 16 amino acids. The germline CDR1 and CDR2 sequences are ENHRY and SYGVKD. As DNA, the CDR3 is TGTGCCATCCGAGACCGGGGGGCGAAAGGGTCCTACGAGCAGTACTTC. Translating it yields CAIRDRGAKGSYEQYF.

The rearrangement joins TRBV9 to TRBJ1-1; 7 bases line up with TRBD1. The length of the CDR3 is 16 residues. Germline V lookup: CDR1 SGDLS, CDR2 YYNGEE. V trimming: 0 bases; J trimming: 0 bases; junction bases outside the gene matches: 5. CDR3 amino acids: CASSVGTGLLNTEAFF. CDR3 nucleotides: TGTGCCAGCAGCGTAGGGACAGGCCTTTTGAACACTGAAGCTTTCTTT. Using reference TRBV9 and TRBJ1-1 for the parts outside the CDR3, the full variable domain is DSGVTQTPKHLITATGQRVTLRCSPRSGDLSVYWYQQSLDQGLQFLIQYYNGEERAKGNILERFSAQQFPDLHSELNLSSLELGDSALYFCASSVGTGLLNTEAFFGQGTRLTVV.

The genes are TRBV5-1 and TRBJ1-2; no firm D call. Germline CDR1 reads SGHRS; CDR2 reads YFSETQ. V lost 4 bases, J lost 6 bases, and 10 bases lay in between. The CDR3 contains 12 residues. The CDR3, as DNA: TGCGCCAGCAGCCCGGCCCAGGATGGCTACACCTTC. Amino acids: CASSPAQDGYTF.

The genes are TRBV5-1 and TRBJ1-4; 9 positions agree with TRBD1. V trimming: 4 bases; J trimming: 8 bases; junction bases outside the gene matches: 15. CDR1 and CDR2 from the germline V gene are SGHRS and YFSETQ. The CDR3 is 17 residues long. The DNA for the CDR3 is TGCGCCAGCAGCCCCGGGACAGGGACGGTGAAAAAAGAAAAACTGTTTTTT. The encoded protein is CASSPGTGTVKKEKLFF.